The sequence of this TCR beta chain was determined in a study of T-cell memory formation after mild COVID-19. Whole-study context: There were largely donor-specific TCR clusters.

There are a few counts of this clonotype. The trim removed 2 bases at V and 5 bases at J, leaving 2 bases unmatched. Germline CDR1 reads LNHDA; CDR2 reads SQIVND (reference sequence). The CDR3 loop spans 14 amino acids. TCRdb re-derived calls from the 5' RACE reads in MiXCR, one entry per CDR3 protein. This table has hundreds of thousands of distinct CDR3 sequences, 20% to 30% appearing once. This sequence joins TRBV19 and TRBJ2-1; 8 positions agree with TRBD2. This sequence originates from an adult woman who had mild COVID-19 (a few samples of this study predate the infection). Cell type and time point are not known. Sequenced material: PBMCs or a T cell subset sorted from them (not recorded which). The CDR3 coding sequence is TGTGCCAGTAGTATACTAGCGGGCAACAATGAGCAGTTCTTC. Amino acid sequence: CASSILAGNNEQFF.